The sequence of this T cell receptor (beta chain) was determined in a study of shared clonotypes between healthy human individuals. Study-level results: Compared with memory subsets, naive subsets generally had larger estimated richness. An expected dependence of interdonor clonotype sharing on sequencing depth was noted.

All the donors were Caucasian adults who lived in Nashville, Tennessee. The V gene's germline CDR1 is SGHDT and CDR2 YYEEEE. With 2 bases removed from V and 0 bases from J, the gap between germline ends came to 9 bases. This CDR3 is 15 amino acids long. Regarding this clone: Its antigen is not identified.

The repertoire was sequenced with immunoSEQ multiplex PCR; TCRdb's copy has only in-frame clones and lacks some. The sample carries about 710,000 clones, around 70% recorded once. The chain carries TRBV5-6 and TRBJ2-4, with D hard to call. The TCR sequence derives from a woman younger than 45 in good health. The sequenced sample consisted of memory CD4+ T cells sorted from blood. Sample subset: CD45RA-negative fraction. The CDR3 loop reads CASSFPDGAKNIQYF. The CDR3 DNA follows: TGTGCCAGCAGCTTCCCCGATGGAGCCAAAAACATTCAGTACTTC.